These T cell receptor beta chains were read from a single sample in a study of shared clonotypes between healthy human individuals. Profiling relied on immunoSEQ multiplex PCR, and the TCRdb table lists in-frame clones only, not all of them. The data contain around 2,000,000 clones, less than 95% of them singletons. Specimen: naive CD8+ T cells sorted from blood. Receptor source: a man aged 18 to 35 in good health. The CDR3 runs from the conserved cysteine through the conserved F or W. A D gene is named only where the DNA matches it firmly. The size of a clone is reported for some rows only, either as once, few or many, or as a class for expanded clones.

TRBV2	13	-	-	TRBJ1-4	CASSSESWEKLFF	TGTGCCAGCAGTTCTGAGTCGTGGGAAAAACTGTTTTTT
TRBV27	16	TRBD2	-	TRBJ2-7	CASRTKRTSGIFEQYF	TGTGCCAGCAGGACGAAGCGGACTAGCGGGATCTTCGAGCAGTACTTC
TRBV9	14	-	-	TRBJ1-5	CASSGDFSLQPQHF	TGTGCCAGCAGCGGCGACTTTTCCCTACAGCCCCAGCATTTT
TRBV9	11	-	once	TRBJ1-2	CASSVGVRYTF	TGTGCCAGCAGCGTAGGGGTGCGCTACACCTTC
TRBV10-3	13	-	-	TRBJ1-5	CAISDMGNQPQHF	TGTGCCATCAGTGACATGGGGAATCAGCCCCAGCATTTT
TRBV6-5	15	TRBD2	-	TRBJ2-3	CASREVGGARDTQYF	TGTGCCTCCCGGGAGGTCGGGGGGGCCCGGGATACGCAGTATTTT
TRBV30	13	TRBD2	-	TRBJ2-7	CAWSGTSGYEQYF	TGTGCCTGGAGTGGGACTAGCGGTTACGAGCAGTACTTC
TRBV4-1	13	-	-	TRBJ1-1	CASSQDEGGIAFF	TGCGCCAGCAGCCAAGATGAGGGGGGTATAGCTTTCTTT
TRBV29-1	12	-	-	TRBJ2-2	CSVEVVSRELFF	TGCAGCGTTGAAGTTGTGAGCAGGGAGCTGTTTTTT
TRBV4-1	14	-	-	TRBJ1-2	CASSQTGVDYGYTF	TGCGCCAGCAGCCAGACAGGAGTTGACTATGGCTACACCTTC
TRBV2	17	TRBD2	-	TRBJ2-7	CASSGLAGALGWYEQYF	TGTGCCAGCAGTGGACTAGCGGGAGCCCTAGGGTGGTACGAGCAGTACTTC
TRBV27	13	-	-	TRBJ2-5	CASKSAVGETQYF	TGTGCCAGTAAAAGTGCGGTTGGAGAGACCCAGTACTTC
TRBV7-9	15	-	-	TRBJ2-7	CASSLFVGSSYEQYF	TGTGCCAGCAGCTTATTTGTGGGGAGCTCCTACGAGCAGTACTTC
TRBV18	12	TRBD1	-	TRBJ1-1	CASSGTGTEAFF	TGTGCCAGCTCTGGGACAGGAACTGAAGCTTTCTTT
TRBV10-3	15	TRBD1	few	TRBJ1-4	CAIRSGTGDNEKLFF	TGTGCCATCAGGTCCGGGACAGGGGATAATGAAAAACTGTTTTTT
TRBV7-9	13	-	once	TRBJ1-2	CASSLDPFYGYTF	TGTGCCAGCAGCTTAGACCCCTTCTATGGCTACACCTTC
TRBV19	16	-	-	TRBJ2-3	CASTPISGGRTDTQYF	TGTGCCAGTACCCCAATCTCGGGGGGCCGCACAGATACGCAGTATTTT
TRBV5-1	15	-	-	TRBJ2-1	CASSLVGPSYNEQFF	TGCGCCAGCAGCTTGGTGGGCCCTTCCTACAATGAGCAGTTCTTC
TRBV6-5	13	-	-	TRBJ1-5	CASSPTVLQPQHF	TGTGCCAGCAGTCCGACAGTGCTCCAGCCCCAGCATTTT
TRBV4-1	13	-	-	TRBJ2-7	CASSQSVSYEQYF	TGCGCCAGCAGCCAATCAGTGTCCTACGAGCAGTACTTC
TRBV25-1	14	TRBD1	-	TRBJ2-1	CATTSQGVYNEQFF	TGTGCCACCACTTCTCAGGGGGTCTACAATGAGCAGTTCTTC
TRBV7-9	14	-	-	TRBJ2-3	CASSHEQSTDTQYF	TGTGCCAGCAGCCATGAACAGAGCACAGATACGCAGTATTTT
TRBV10-2	14	-	-	TRBJ2-5	CASSRYRAQETQYF	TGCGCCAGCAGTCGTTACAGGGCCCAAGAGACCCAGTACTTC
TRBV30	17	TRBD2	-	TRBJ2-3	CAWSVGWAGGRKDTQYF	TGTGCCTGGAGTGTCGGATGGGCGGGGGGGCGAAAAGATACGCAGTATTTT
TRBV7-9	15	-	-	TRBJ1-1	CASSFRSDGGPEAFF	TGTGCCAGCAGCTTCCGATCCGACGGCGGGCCTGAAGCTTTCTTT
TRBV5-4	16	-	-	TRBJ1-3	CASSTPGEGQGNTIYF	TGTGCCAGCAGCACCCCTGGGGAAGGGCAGGGAAACACCATATATTTT
TRBV7-9	17	TRBD1	-	TRBJ2-2	CASSPSRGTGLSGELFF	TGTGCCAGCAGCCCAAGCCGCGGGACAGGGTTATCCGGGGAGCTGTTTTTT
TRBV27	16	TRBD1	-	TRBJ2-2	CASSKLPGQGTGELFF	TGTGCCAGCAGCAAGCTTCCGGGACAGGGCACCGGGGAGCTGTTTTTT
TRBV7-9	16	TRBD2	-	TRBJ2-1	CASSLPLAGKFNEQFF	TGTGCCAGCAGCTTACCACTAGCGGGAAAGTTCAATGAGCAGTTCTTC
TRBV6-4	14	TRBD1	-	TRBJ1-1	CAGPGQGARTEAFF	TGTGCCGGGCCGGGACAGGGGGCGCGGACTGAAGCTTTCTTT
TRBV2	12	-	-	TRBJ2-7	CASSKDSYEQYF	TGTGCCAGTAGTAAGGACTCCTACGAGCAGTACTTC
TRBV6-6	13	-	once	TRBJ2-7	CASSYGGGSEQYF	TGTGCCAGCAGTTATGGAGGGGGCTCCGAGCAGTACTTC
TRBV6-6	16	TRBD1	-	TRBJ1-6	CASRIFKGQGPSPLHF	TGTGCCAGCCGGATTTTTAAGGGACAGGGGCCCTCACCCCTCCACTTT
TRBV9	14	-	-	TRBJ2-7	CASSVGTFSYEQYF	TGTGCCAGCAGCGTAGGGACTTTCTCCTACGAGCAGTACTTC
TRBV4-3	16	-	-	TRBJ2-7	CASSQDLGGSGYEQYF	TGCGCCAGCAGCCAAGATCTTGGGGGGTCGGGATACGAGCAGTACTTC
TRBV9	14	TRBD2	once	TRBJ2-7	CASSVDSGSGEQYF	TGTGCCAGCAGCGTCGATAGCGGGAGCGGCGAGCAGTACTTC
TRBV5-8	15	TRBD2	once	TRBJ2-5	CASSPQIAGAETQYF	TGTGCCAGCAGCCCCCAGATAGCGGGGGCAGAGACCCAGTACTTC
TRBV4-1	18	TRBD1	-	TRBJ1-5	CASSQDKRGTVNNQPQHF	TGCGCCAGCAGCCAAGATAAGCGAGGGACAGTGAACAATCAGCCCCAGCATTTT
TRBV4-3	16	TRBD1	once	TRBJ2-5	CASSLLWDRPQETQYF	TGCGCCAGCAGCCTCCTATGGGACAGACCCCAAGAGACCCAGTACTTC
TRBV9	15	TRBD2	-	TRBJ2-7	CASSVRGGLLYEQYF	TGTGCCAGCAGCGTCCGCGGGGGGCTCCTCTACGAGCAGTACTTC
TRBV27	15	TRBD1	-	TRBJ2-3	CASSPGTGYTDTQYF	TGTGCCAGCAGTCCCGGGACAGGTTACACAGATACGCAGTATTTT
TRBV13	15	TRBD1	few	TRBJ1-1	CASSLGGTGNTEAFF	TGTGCCAGCAGCTTAGGAGGGACAGGGAACACTGAAGCTTTCTTT
TRBV7-9	16	-	-	TRBJ2-1	CASSLSPGAFYNEQFF	TGTGCCAGCAGCTTAAGTCCGGGGGCCTTCTACAATGAGCAGTTCTTC
TRBV4-1	15	-	-	TRBJ1-2	CASSLDTETNYGYTF	TGCGCCAGCAGCCTCGACACGGAAACGAACTATGGCTACACCTTC
TRBV5-6	15	TRBD2	-	TRBJ2-7	CASSLVASGGYEQYF	TGTGCCAGCAGCCTGGTGGCTAGCGGGGGTTACGAGCAGTACTTC